The clone carrying this T cell receptor (beta chain) was observed a few times. The antigen remains unidentified. These data are taken from a study of T cell repertoires in cytomegalovirus infection. Study-wide background: Public TCR beta signatures provided an indication of both CMV infection and a matching HLA type. Overall study results and limits: HLA-C-restricted CMV-specific TCR beta clonotypes were dominant in the ex vivo response. Adding up the frequency of public TCR beta families identified people who carried CMV plus the relevant HLA.

TCRdb re-derived calls from the reads in MiXCR, one entry per CDR3 protein. This sample has hundreds of thousands of distinct CDR3 sequences, with around a third found just once. Germline V lookup: CDR1 DFQATT, CDR2 SNEGSKA (reference sequence). This CDR3 spans 12 amino acids. Trimming took off 5 bases at V and 3 bases at J, with 11 bases between the two ends. The V gene is TRBV20-1, the J gene TRBJ2-7, with TRBD1 as a possible D gene (6 bases). The TCR sequence derives from a human donor in good health (CMV status not recorded). Some clones in this sample may be carry-over from other donors' samples. Specimen: cultured CD8+ T cells from PBMCs, collected from culture after CMV antigen stimulation. CDR3 coding DNA: TGCAGTGCTCTTCAGGGGTACTACGAGCAGTACTTC. It is translated as CSALQGYYEQYF.